Shown below are 24 T cell receptor beta chains from a single sample sequenced in a study of T-cell reconstitution after alpha-beta-depleted transplantation in children. Unique molecular identifiers were incorporated during preparation of the TCRbeta library. In TCRdb, the PCR reads were re-called with MiXCR into one record per CDR3 protein. In the table there are hundreds of thousands of distinct CDR3 sequences, roughly 23% of which are singletons. This sample comprised PBMCs, mostly from graft donor cells, obtained 360 days after TCRalphabeta/CD19-depleted stem cell transplant. These receptors all come from a boy in the first two years of life who had a stem cell transplant for acute myeloid leukemia, so the T cells may come from the graft donor.

A remark on this clonotype: This may come from a read error, since a much larger clone is one base off. The V gene is TRBV5-1, the J gene TRBJ2-7; D is possibly TRBD2 (5 bases). Germline V lookup: CDR1 SGHRS, CDR2 YFSETQ. The CDR3 runs to 15 residues. The V gene lost 1 base and the J gene lost 4 bases, with 15 bases spanning the gap. DNA of the CDR3: TGCGCCAGCAGCTTGAGCAGAGACGGACTTTACGAGCAGTACTTC. Amino acids: CASSLSRDGLYEQYF.

In its sample, this clonotype is large. This chain uses TRBV4-3 with TRBJ2-3; 9 bases fit TRBD2. V was pared by 0 bases and J by 4 bases, with 8 bases of the junction left unmatched. The CDR3 totals 17 residues. The germline CDR1 and CDR2 sequences are LGHNA and YSLEER. The CDR3 DNA reads TGCGCCAGCAGCCAAGAATGGCTAGCGGGGATTTCAGATACGCAGTATTTT. Protein product: CASSQEWLAGISDTQYF.

This clonotype was found a few times. This chain connects TRBV7-9 to TRBJ2-1; tentatively, D is TRBD2 (6 bases). Germline V CDR1 and CDR2: SEHNR, FQNEAQ (reference sequence). The CDR3 extends over 15 amino acids. Trimming took 4 bases from V and 3 from J, leaving 13 bases between them. This chain's CDR3 is CASSWGVGDYNEQFF. CDR3 sequence (DNA): TGTGCCAGCAGCTGGGGGGTCGGAGACTACAATGAGCAGTTCTTC.

This rearrangement joins TRBV5-5 to TRBJ2-1; perhaps D is TRBD1 or TRBD2 (6 bases each). The CDR3 is made up of 14 amino acids. V lost 7 bases and J 7 bases, leaving 18 bases between the germline ends. The germline V gene has CDR1 SGHKS and CDR2 YYEKEE (reference sequence). The CDR3 DNA reads as TGTGCCAGCCTAGGGGGGAGGTCCCCTAATGAGCAGTTCTTC. Translated: CASLGGRSPNEQFF.

The V gene is TRBV6-5, the J gene TRBJ2-2; 10 positions match TRBD2. This CDR3 is 17 amino acids long. The V gene end was trimmed by 0 bases and the J gene end by 3 bases; junction bases not matched to a gene: 4. Germline CDR1 and CDR2: MNHEY and SVGAGI. CDR3 sequence (DNA): TGTGCCAGCAGTTACTCCGGGACTAGCGTAGACACCGGGGAGCTGTTTTTT. As protein: CASSYSGTSVDTGELFF.

The CDR3 region has the DNA TGTGCCAGCAGCCCGAACCCCGAGACCCAGTACTTC. It specifies CASSPNPETQYF. The V call is TRBV5-5, the J call TRBJ2-5; D uncertain. Trimming pared 4 bases from V and 5 bases from J, leaving 9 bases between. From germline, CDR1 is SGHKS and CDR2 YYEKEE (reference sequence). The CDR3 is 12 residues long.

The sample holds a few counts of this clonotype. The V gene is TRBV12-3 or TRBV12-4, the J gene TRBJ2-5, with TRBD1 matching over 7 bases. The V and J ends lost 8 bases and 5 bases, in that order; junction bases with no gene match: 11. The CDR3 sequence is 14 residues long. The CDR3 reads CASGPLTQGETQYF. The CDR3 nucleotides read TGTGCCAGCGGGCCCCTCACACAGGGGGAGACCCAGTACTTC.

The chain joins TRBV28 to TRBJ1-1; no firm D call. V was shortened by 0 bases and J by 0 bases, with 5 bases between the two germline ends. CDR1 MDHEN and CDR2 SYDVKM come from the germline V gene. The CDR3 is made up of 14 amino acids. CDR3 DNA: TGTGCCAGCAGTTTATGGATGATGAACACTGAAGCTTTCTTT. Translation gives CASSLWMMNTEAFF.

The rearrangement uses TRBV20-1 and TRBJ2-4; either TRBD1 or TRBD2 may supply D (5 bases each). The V gene's germline CDR1 is DFQATT and CDR2 SNEGSKA (reference sequence). Trimming shortened V by 1 base and J by 7 bases, and 14 bases separated the two germline ends. The CDR3 runs to 14 residues. CDR3 coding DNA: TGCAGTGCTAGAGTCCCAGGGCGAGGGAACATTCAGTACTTC. This translates into CSARVPGRGNIQYF.

This clonotype has at least ten counts. The V gene is TRBV2, the J gene TRBJ2-1; maybe TRBD1 (6 bases). This CDR3 has 14 residues. V was shortened by 8 bases and J by 5 bases, with 16 bases between the two germline ends. CDR1 is SNHLY and CDR2 is FYNNEI in the germline V gene. CDR3 bases: TGTGCCAGCTCGGGACGGAGGACAGACAATGAGCAGTTCTTC. Translation gives CASSGRRTDNEQFF.

This clonotype was counted only a few times. J is TRBJ2-3 and V is TRBV7-2; possibly TRBD2 for D (6 bases). Germline loops: CDR1 SGHTA, CDR2 FQGNSA. The CDR3 has 15 amino acids. The V and J ends lost 3 bases and 2 bases respectively, with 12 bases between them. The CDR3 nucleotides read TGTGCCAGCAGCTTCCTTAGCGGCTACACAGATACGCAGTATTTT. Encoded protein: CASSFLSGYTDTQYF.

This clonotype was detected ten times or more. The chain has TRBV6-4 and TRBJ2-2; TRBD2 matches at 14 bases. V dropped 5 bases and J dropped 0; count of bases not matched to a gene: 14. CDR1 is MRHNA and CDR2 is SNTAGT in the germline V gene. There are 21 residues in the CDR3. CDR3 in amino acids: CASSRQTSGGDPRTNTGELFF. CDR3 DNA sequence: TGTGCCAGCAGTAGACAGACTAGCGGGGGGGATCCTCGGACGAACACCGGGGAGCTGTTTTTT.

This clonotype was found a few times. This chain connects TRBV20-1 to TRBJ2-3; D is unclear. Per germline, CDR1 DFQATT and CDR2 SNEGSKA (reference sequence). The CDR3 length is 16 residues. V was clipped by 0 bases and J by 2 bases, with 15 bases between them. The CDR3 sequence: CSAREGLPRLTDTQYF. Here the CDR3 DNA reads TGCAGTGCTAGAGAAGGGCTGCCCCGACTCACAGATACGCAGTATTTT.

This clonotype occurred a few times. This chain connects TRBV29-1 to TRBJ1-1; no reliable D call. Trimming took 6 bases from V and 0 from J, leaving 11 bases between them. The germline gives CDR1 SQVTM, CDR2 ANQGSEA. The CDR3 contains 13 residues. CDR3 loop: CSVGGNMNTEAFF. In DNA, the CDR3 is TGCAGCGTGGGAGGGAACATGAACACTGAAGCTTTCTTT. The whole variable domain, remainder taken from reference TRBV29-1 and TRBJ1-1, is SAVISQKPSRDICQRGTSLTIQCQVDSQVTMMFWYRQQPGQSLTLIATANQGSEATYESGFVIDKFPISRPNLTFSTLTVSNMSPEDSSIYLCSVGGNMNTEAFFGQGTRLTVV.

The genes are TRBV29-1 and TRBJ1-5; 7 nucleotides line up with TRBD1. The CDR3 runs 13 residues. V shed 1 base, J shed 7 bases, and the junction held 4 bases outside the gene matches. The germline CDR1 and CDR2 sequences are SQVTM and ANQGSEA. The CDR3 DNA reads TGCAGCGTTGAAGTTCGACAGGGCCAGCCCCAGCATTTT. Protein sequence: CSVEVRQGQPQHF.

The CDR3 loop is CASSPVSVTQYF. The DNA of the CDR3 is TGTGCCAGCTCACCGGTGAGCGTTACGCAGTATTTT. The chain carries TRBV18 and TRBJ2-3, with D unclear. This CDR3 has 12 residues. The V and J ends lost 3 bases and 8 bases respectively, with 9 bases between them. The germline CDR1 and CDR2 sequences are KGHSH and LQKENI.

This clonotype was detected only a few times. The V and J genes are TRBV12-3 or TRBV12-4 and TRBJ1-2, with a tentative D call TRBD1 (5 bases). Trimming stripped 7 bases from V and 4 bases from J, with 16 bases between. This CDR3 is 14 amino acids long. The CDR3 nucleotides read TGTGCCAGCACGCCAGACAGCCCAACCTATGGCTACACCTTC. Encoded protein: CASTPDSPTYGYTF.

The chain carries TRBV20-1 and TRBJ2-1; 15 nucleotides align to TRBD2. J lost 1 base, V lost 3 bases, and 4 bases had no gene match. Per germline, CDR1 DFQATT and CDR2 SNEGSKA (reference sequence). This CDR3 comprises 17 residues. The CDR3 sequence is CSASGGLAGGSYNEQFF. In DNA form, the CDR3 reads TGCAGTGCTAGTGGGGGACTAGCGGGGGGTTCCTACAATGAGCAGTTCTTC.

This clonotype has more than one count but fewer than ten. The rearrangement joins TRBV25-1 to TRBJ2-5; D tentatively fits TRBD1 or TRBD2 (7 bases each). The CDR3 contains 14 residues. Trimming took 3 bases from V and 6 from J, leaving 14 bases between them. Germline CDR1 is MGHDK and CDR2 is SYGVNS. DNA of the CDR3: TGTGCCAGCAGTGAGGGAGGGGGCAGGAAGACCCAGTACTTC. Its protein product is CASSEGGGRKTQYF.

This clonotype was picked up a small number of times. The gene calls are TRBV12-3 or TRBV12-4 and TRBJ1-1; D gene unclear. V lost 5 bases and J 1 base, leaving 8 bases between the germline ends. The CDR3 sequence is 13 residues long. CDR3 protein: CASSVDWNTEAFF. CDR3 nucleotides: TGTGCCAGCAGTGTAGACTGGAACACTGAAGCTTTCTTT.

The chain recombines TRBV10-3 with TRBJ2-3; the D gene could be TRBD1 or TRBD2 (5 bases each). The CDR3 loop spans 12 amino acids. V lost 8 bases to trimming and J lost 2 bases, with 8 bases between them. CDR1 is ENHRY and CDR2 is SYGVKD in the germline V gene. Here the CDR3 DNA reads TGTGCCATCGGGGACGCCACAGATACGCAGTATTTT. Its translation: CAIGDATDTQYF.

This rearrangement joins TRBV7-6 to TRBJ2-2; 7 nucleotides match TRBD2. The germline V gene has CDR1 SGHVS and CDR2 FNYEAQ. Germline trimming cut 5 bases from V and 4 bases from J; bases unmatched to any gene: 4. The CDR3 length is 14 residues. The CDR3 sequence is CASSPRTSTGELFF. CDR3 DNA sequence: TGTGCCAGCAGCCCCCGGACTAGCACCGGGGAGCTGTTTTTT.

There are many counts of this clonotype. The rearrangement links TRBV5-5 to TRBJ2-2, with D maybe TRBD2 (7 bases). From germline, CDR1 is SGHKS and CDR2 YYEKEE (reference sequence). The CDR3 loop spans 13 amino acids. V was pared by 8 bases and J by 6 bases, with 14 bases between. The CDR3 region has the DNA TGTGCCAGTCGGTCGGGGGGCGCCGGGGAGCTGTTTTTT. Translation: CASRSGGAGELFF. Using reference TRBV5-5 and TRBJ2-2 for the parts outside the CDR3, the full variable domain is DAGVTQSPTHLIKTRGQQVTLRCSPISGHKSVSWYQQVLGQGPQFIFQYYEKEERGRGNFPDRFSARQFPNYSSELNVNALLLGDSALYLCASRSGGAGELFFGEGSRLTVL.

This clonotype was found a few times. The chain employs TRBV27 and TRBJ1-6, with D perhaps matching TRBD1 (5 bases). Germline CDR1 and CDR2: MNHEY and SMNVEV (reference sequence). CDR3 size: 15 residues. V was pared by 6 bases and J by 2 bases, with 11 bases between. CDR3 sequence: CASRTGGAYNSPLHF. The CDR3 nucleotides are TGTGCCAGCAGGACCGGGGGGGCCTATAATTCACCCCTCCACTTT.